Each of the 21 T cell receptor beta chains below was sequenced from the same sample in a study of shared clonotypes between healthy human individuals. The repertoire was sequenced with immunoSEQ multiplex PCR; TCRdb's copy has only in-frame clones and lacks some. The sample has 2,500,000 or so clones, around nine tenths seen once. Material for sequencing was naive CD4+ T cells sorted from blood. Subset here: CD45RA+ positively selected. All receptors derive from a man younger than 35 in good health.

The rearrangement links TRBV9 to TRBJ2-7; D gene ambiguous. This CDR3 spans 14 amino acids. Germline V gene data show CDR1 as SGDLS and CDR2 as YYNGEE. V shed 3 bases and J shed 7 bases, with 17 bases lying between them. The CDR3 DNA sequence: TGTGCCAGCAGCGCCACTCAATGGGCGTTGGAGCAGTACTTC. It encodes CASSATQWALEQYF. The full variable domain, in which reference TRBV9 and TRBJ2-7 provide the parts outside the CDR3, is DSGVTQTPKHLITATGQRVTLRCSPRSGDLSVYWYQQSLDQGLQFLIQYYNGEERAKGNILERFSAQQFPDLHSELNLSSLELGDSALYFCASSATQWALEQYFGPGTRLTVT.

This rearrangement joins TRBV2 to TRBJ2-7, with D perhaps given as TRBD1 or TRBD2 (5 bases each). The CDR3 is made up of 12 amino acids. V lost 6 bases, J lost 6 bases, and 12 bases lay in between. Germline V lookup: CDR1 SNHLY, CDR2 FYNNEI. CDR3 in amino acids: CASSGDRSEQYF. The CDR3 nucleotides read TGTGCCAGCAGCGGGGACCGAAGCGAGCAGTACTTC.

V and J are TRBV6-5 and TRBJ1-1, with D maybe TRBD1 (6 bases). The V end lost 8 bases, the J end lost 5 bases, and 15 bases lay between the germline ends. The CDR3 consists of 13 residues. The V gene's germline CDR1 is MNHEY and CDR2 SVGAGI. DNA for the CDR3: TGTGCCAGCGAGAGGGGGGGGGCGACTGAAGCTTTCTTT. This codes for CASERGGATEAFF.

On this clone: Other DNA sequences from this sample encode an identical CDR3 as well. The V and J genes are TRBV4-1 and TRBJ1-4, with TRBD1 matching over 7 bases. Trimming removed 4 bases from V and 0 bases from J; junction bases left unmatched: 2. Germline values: CDR1 MGHRA, CDR2 YSYEKL. The CDR3 totals 15 residues. DNA for the CDR3: TGCGCCAGCAGCCTCCAGGGGGCAACTAATGAAAAACTGTTTTTT. Its translation: CASSLQGATNEKLFF.

The chain couples TRBV7-9 to TRBJ1-3; no definite D call. There are 15 residues in the CDR3. Germline V gene data show CDR1 as SEHNR and CDR2 as FQNEAQ (reference sequence). V lost 2 bases and J lost 3, with 11 bases in between. The CDR3 bases are TGTGCCAGCAGCTTATTGCAGGAATTTGGAAACACCATATATTTT. Amino acids: CASSLLQEFGNTIYF.

The V call is TRBV2, the J call TRBJ1-6; no firm D call. This CDR3 contains 13 residues. Between the trimmed V and J ends, which lost 2 bases and 10 bases, there was a span of 9 bases. From germline, CDR1 is SNHLY and CDR2 FYNNEI. CDR3 nucleotide sequence: TGTGCCAGCAGTGAATCGGGGAAATCACCCCTCCACTTT. As protein: CASSESGKSPLHF.

This clone appeared once. The rearrangement uses TRBV10-3 and TRBJ2-2; D remains ambiguous. Germline assignment: CDR1 ENHRY and CDR2 SYGVKD. CDR3 length equals 14 residues. The germline V and J ends were trimmed by 10 bases and 6 bases, with 18 bases remaining between them. The CDR3 sequence: CATGWQTSPGELFF. The CDR3 DNA reads TGTGCCACAGGATGGCAGACGAGTCCCGGGGAGCTGTTTTTT.

CDR3 sequence: CASSSTTPRGYEQYF. The CDR3 DNA reads TGTGCCAGCAGTTCCACGACACCAAGGGGCTACGAGCAGTACTTC. The chain carries TRBV28 and TRBJ2-7, with a weak D call TRBD1 (5 bases). The germline CDR1 and CDR2 sequences are MDHEN and SYDVKM. V gave up 4 bases and J gave up 3 bases, with 16 bases separating them. The CDR3 is made up of 15 amino acids.

This chain joins TRBV5-1 and TRBJ2-3; no definite D call. Between the trimmed V and J ends, which lost 7 bases and 1 base, there was a span of 7 bases. This CDR3 comprises 12 residues. Germline lookup yields CDR1 SGHRS and CDR2 YFSETQ. The CDR3 region is CASGAGTDTQYF. The CDR3 nucleotides are TGCGCCAGCGGTGCGGGCACAGATACGCAGTATTTT.

The chain is built from TRBV5-1 and TRBJ1-2; unclear D gene. The germline V and J ends were trimmed by 1 base and 6 bases, with 16 bases remaining between them. This CDR3 spans 15 amino acids. Germline CDR1 reads SGHRS; CDR2 reads YFSETQ. CDR3 sequence reads: CASSLSSEKRNGYTF. Written as DNA, the CDR3 is TGCGCCAGCAGCTTGTCGTCGGAGAAGCGTAATGGCTACACCTTC.

The V and J genes are TRBV6-6 and TRBJ1-2; D not resolved. The CDR3 extends over 13 amino acids. Trimming shortened V by 4 bases and J by 4 bases, and 10 bases separated the two germline ends. Germline loops: CDR1 MNHNY, CDR2 SVGAGI (reference sequence). This CDR3 is CASSFASSYGYTF. DNA of the CDR3: TGTGCCAGCAGTTTTGCCAGTTCCTATGGCTACACCTTC.

This chain connects TRBV5-4 to TRBJ1-2; D uncertain. With 1 base removed from V and 5 bases from J, the gap between germline ends came to 12 bases. CDR3 length: 14 residues. The V gene's germline CDR1 is SGHNT and CDR2 YYREEE (reference sequence). The CDR3 DNA reads as TGTGCCAGCAGCTTGAGCAGAGGACGGTATGGCTACACCTTC. Translation gives CASSLSRGRYGYTF.

The V call is TRBV2, the J call TRBJ2-1, with 11 bases aligning to TRBD2. Germline loops: CDR1 SNHLY, CDR2 FYNNEI. The CDR3 covers 17 residues. Losses at the gene ends were 4 bases for V and 0 bases for J; bases not matched to a gene: 5. The CDR3 coding sequence is TGTGCCAGCAGTGTCGACACTAGCGGGGGCTCCTACAATGAGCAGTTCTTC. Translation gives CASSVDTSGGSYNEQFF.

The J gene is TRBJ1-4, the V gene TRBV6-6; 9 bases are a match to TRBD1. Per the germline V gene, CDR1 is MNHNY and CDR2 is SVGAGI (reference sequence). V lost 5 bases, J lost 5 bases, and 3 bases stayed unmatched. There are 14 residues in the CDR3. This CDR3 reads CASSHGTGNEKLFF. Written as DNA, the CDR3 is TGTGCCAGCAGTCACGGGACAGGGAATGAAAAACTGTTTTTT.

This chain connects TRBV4-1 to TRBJ1-1; 7 bases fit TRBD1. Germline lookup yields CDR1 MGHRA and CDR2 YSYEKL. V lost 2 bases, J lost 0 bases, and 3 bases stayed unmatched. CDR3 length: 15 residues. The CDR3 loop is CASSQKTGMNTEAFF. The DNA for the CDR3 is TGCGCCAGCAGCCAAAAGACAGGGATGAACACTGAAGCTTTCTTT.

The table lists this clone with a count of one. The V gene is TRBV7-3, the J gene TRBJ2-3; D is perhaps TRBD2 (7 bases). This CDR3 contains 16 residues. V lost 1 base and J 1 base, leaving 12 bases between the germline ends. CDR1 and CDR2 (germline): SGHTA, FQGTGA. CDR3 in amino acids: CASSLIPGGGTDTQYF. The CDR3 DNA sequence: TGTGCCAGCAGCTTAATCCCGGGGGGCGGCACAGATACGCAGTATTTT.

The chain recombines TRBV2 with TRBJ1-4; D remains ambiguous. CDR3 length equals 14 residues. Germline V lookup: CDR1 SNHLY, CDR2 FYNNEI. Trimming pared 3 bases from V and 0 bases from J, leaving 5 bases between. The CDR3 spells CASSEAATNEKLFF. CDR3 bases: TGTGCCAGCAGTGAGGCCGCAACTAATGAAAAACTGTTTTTT. Full variable domain (remainder filled in from reference TRBV2 and TRBJ1-4): EPEVTQTPSHQVTQMGQEVILRCVPISNHLYFYWYRQILGQKVEFLVSFYNNEISEKSEIFDDQFSVERPDGSNFTLKIRSTKLEDSAMYFCASSEAATNEKLFFGSGTQLSVL.

V usage is TRBV19 and J usage is TRBJ2-4, with D possibly matching TRBD2 (6 bases). Trimming took 0 bases from V and 0 from J, leaving 12 bases between them. Germline V gene lookup returns CDR1 LNHDA and CDR2 SQIVND (reference sequence). This CDR3 is built from 17 residues. This CDR3 reads CASSIDSGNLAKNIQYF. The CDR3 DNA follows: TGTGCCAGTAGTATAGATAGCGGTAACCTAGCCAAAAACATTCAGTACTTC.

The chain combines TRBV4-2 with TRBJ2-3, with D perhaps TRBD1 (5 bases). CDR3 length: 16 residues. Germline CDR1 is LGHNA and CDR2 is YNFKEQ. V was pared by 0 bases and J by 4 bases, with 14 bases between. Here the CDR3 DNA reads TGTGCCAGCAGCCAAGATGGACAAGCTTGGGCAGATACGCAGTATTTT. Protein: CASSQDGQAWADTQYF.

This clone was seen only once. This sample also contains other DNA sequences that code for the same CDR3. V gene TRBV7-3 combines with J gene TRBJ2-3; 9 nucleotides align to TRBD1. CDR3 size: 15 residues. Germline-derived CDR1 and CDR2 are SGHTA and FQGTGA. Trimming removed 5 bases from V and 1 base from J; junction bases left unmatched: 4. CDR3 in amino acids: CASSLRDRGTDTQYF. In nucleotides, the CDR3 is TGTGCCAGCAGCCTCCGGGACAGGGGCACAGATACGCAGTATTTT.

CDR3 loop: CASSPDTVAGELFF. Here the CDR3 DNA reads TGTGCCAGCAGCCCTGATACGGTCGCCGGGGAGCTGTTTTTT. The rearrangement uses TRBV7-2 and TRBJ2-2; D not certain. The germline V gene encodes CDR1 SGHTA and CDR2 FQGNSA. V shed 5 bases and J shed 6 bases, with 13 bases lying between them. The CDR3 has 14 residues.